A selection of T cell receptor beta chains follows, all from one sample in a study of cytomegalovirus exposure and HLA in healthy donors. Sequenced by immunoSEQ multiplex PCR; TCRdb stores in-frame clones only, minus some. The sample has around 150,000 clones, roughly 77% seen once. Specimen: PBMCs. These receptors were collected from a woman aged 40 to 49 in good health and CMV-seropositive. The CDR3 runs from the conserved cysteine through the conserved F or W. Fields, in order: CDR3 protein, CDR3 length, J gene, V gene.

CDR3 protein: CASSLVQGFGYTF
CDR3 length: 13
J gene: TRBJ1-2
V gene: TRBV11-2

CDR3 protein: CASSPYASGNYNEQFF
CDR3 length: 16
J gene: TRBJ2-1
V gene: TRBV27

CDR3 protein: CASSPLPPSAGGGTDTQYF
CDR3 length: 19
J gene: TRBJ2-3
V gene: TRBV5-1

CDR3 protein: CASSLSAGPRSYEQYF
CDR3 length: 16
J gene: TRBJ2-7
V gene: TRBV27

CDR3 protein: CASRPGQGSNQPQHF
CDR3 length: 15
J gene: TRBJ1-5
V gene: TRBV6-6

CDR3 protein: CAWSNRGDYGYTF
CDR3 length: 13
J gene: TRBJ1-2
V gene: TRBV30

CDR3 protein: CASSQEGLRNEQYF
CDR3 length: 14
J gene: TRBJ2-7
V gene: TRBV4-3

CDR3 protein: CASSLGGDAIQYF
CDR3 length: 13
J gene: TRBJ2-4
V gene: TRBV7-9

CDR3 protein: CASSFEDRGIQYF
CDR3 length: 13
J gene: TRBJ2-4
V gene: TRBV27

CDR3 protein: CASSSLGVAYEQYF
CDR3 length: 14
J gene: TRBJ2-7
V gene: TRBV7-8

CDR3 protein: CASSGGRYTEAFF
CDR3 length: 13
J gene: TRBJ1-1
V gene: TRBV7-2

CDR3 protein: CASSLLGGVGNTIYF
CDR3 length: 15
J gene: TRBJ1-3
V gene: TRBV7-9

CDR3 protein: CASSPPSGTGELFF
CDR3 length: 14
J gene: TRBJ2-2
V gene: TRBV18

CDR3 protein: CAWSPPGSYNSPLHF
CDR3 length: 15
J gene: TRBJ1-6
V gene: TRBV30

CDR3 protein: CASSMTSGSNNEQFF
CDR3 length: 15
J gene: TRBJ2-1
V gene: TRBV19

CDR3 protein: CASSLRANTGELFF
CDR3 length: 14
J gene: TRBJ2-2
V gene: TRBV7-6

CDR3 protein: CASSMPGQGNYGYTF
CDR3 length: 15
J gene: TRBJ1-2
V gene: TRBV19

CDR3 protein: CASVQGGQPQHF
CDR3 length: 12
J gene: TRBJ1-5
V gene: TRBV27

CDR3 protein: CAISETAGGYTF
CDR3 length: 12
J gene: TRBJ1-2
V gene: TRBV10-3

CDR3 protein: CAISPIAGGPLKDTQYF
CDR3 length: 17
J gene: TRBJ2-3
V gene: TRBV10-3

CDR3 protein: CASSLRQAATNEKLFF
CDR3 length: 16
J gene: TRBJ1-4
V gene: TRBV5-4

CDR3 protein: CASTTRLAGYTDTQYF
CDR3 length: 16
J gene: TRBJ2-3
V gene: TRBV2

CDR3 protein: CAISERSRGEQFF
CDR3 length: 13
J gene: TRBJ2-1
V gene: TRBV10-3

CDR3 protein: CASRASGSYEQYF
CDR3 length: 13
J gene: TRBJ2-7
V gene: TRBV27

CDR3 protein: CASRLTGELAEAFF
CDR3 length: 14
J gene: TRBJ1-1
V gene: TRBV2

CDR3 protein: CASSLGLAEQFF
CDR3 length: 12
J gene: TRBJ2-1
V gene: TRBV7-2

CDR3 protein: CAITEGQGGQPQHF
CDR3 length: 14
J gene: TRBJ1-5
V gene: TRBV10-3

CDR3 protein: CASSYSPSDNSYEQYF
CDR3 length: 16
J gene: TRBJ2-7
V gene: TRBV6-6

CDR3 protein: CASSTDRYYGYTF
CDR3 length: 13
J gene: TRBJ1-2
V gene: TRBV19

CDR3 protein: CASSESATGITEAFF
CDR3 length: 15
J gene: TRBJ1-1
V gene: TRBV2

CDR3 protein: CAYKGAGDTEAFF
CDR3 length: 13
J gene: TRBJ1-1
V gene: TRBV30

CDR3 protein: CASTRTGPYTEAFF
CDR3 length: 14
J gene: TRBJ1-1
V gene: TRBV28

CDR3 protein: CASIGTDNTEAFF
CDR3 length: 13
J gene: TRBJ1-1
V gene: TRBV6-5

CDR3 protein: CASSLIIAGGTEAFF
CDR3 length: 15
J gene: TRBJ1-1
V gene: TRBV28

CDR3 protein: CASSPSMETQYF
CDR3 length: 12
J gene: TRBJ2-5
V gene: TRBV14

CDR3 protein: CASSLATSGGPRTQYF
CDR3 length: 16
J gene: TRBJ2-5
V gene: TRBV7-2

CDR3 protein: CASSLGVTGVEQPQHF
CDR3 length: 16
J gene: TRBJ1-5
V gene: TRBV5-8

CDR3 protein: CASSLQGASNQPQHF
CDR3 length: 15
J gene: TRBJ1-5
V gene: TRBV7-2

CDR3 protein: CASSLAGRDTQYF
CDR3 length: 13
J gene: TRBJ2-3
V gene: TRBV7-2

CDR3 protein: CASSSTGQGGQPQHF
CDR3 length: 15
J gene: TRBJ1-5
V gene: TRBV7-9

CDR3 protein: CASSPRGGGRYGYTF
CDR3 length: 15
J gene: TRBJ1-2
V gene: TRBV7-2

CDR3 protein: CASSLGGIGTEAFF
CDR3 length: 14
J gene: TRBJ1-1
V gene: TRBV28